Sequencing of this T cell receptor beta chain was carried out in a study of Graves' ophthalmopathy and Graves' hyperthyroidism. Turning to the study itself: Untreated patients at initial diagnosis provided peripheral blood. Study-level results: The model reached 70.59% sensitivity and around 72% specificity for predicting ophthalmopathy progression. Most expanded thyroid clonotypes above 0.001 frequency also appeared in blood.

It was from 9.5 to 10 ml of fresh peripheral blood that the PBMCs came. Investigators amplified TCR beta CDR3 regions from RNA transcripts. Investigators did first-round RT-PCR with HTBI primers, then second-round multiplex PCR. TCRdb independently ran MiXCR on the multiplex PCR reads; one entry per CDR3 protein. This table holds under 350,000 distinct CDR3 sequences, roughly 16% found once. The V gene lost 4 bases and the J gene lost 7 bases, with 17 bases spanning the gap. Germline V gene lookup returns CDR1 SNHLY and CDR2 FYNNEI. The CDR3 totals 15 residues. This clonotype was seen repeatedly, ten times or more. Its antigen is unknown.

Sequenced sample: peripheral blood. The source of this sequence is an adult man with Graves' ophthalmopathy. This chain joins TRBV2 and TRBJ1-5; D is possibly TRBD1 (6 bases). CDR3 amino acids: CASSGVGGAGQPQHF. Here the CDR3 DNA reads TGTGCCAGCAGTGGAGTGGGGGGCGCCGGACAGCCCCAGCATTTT.